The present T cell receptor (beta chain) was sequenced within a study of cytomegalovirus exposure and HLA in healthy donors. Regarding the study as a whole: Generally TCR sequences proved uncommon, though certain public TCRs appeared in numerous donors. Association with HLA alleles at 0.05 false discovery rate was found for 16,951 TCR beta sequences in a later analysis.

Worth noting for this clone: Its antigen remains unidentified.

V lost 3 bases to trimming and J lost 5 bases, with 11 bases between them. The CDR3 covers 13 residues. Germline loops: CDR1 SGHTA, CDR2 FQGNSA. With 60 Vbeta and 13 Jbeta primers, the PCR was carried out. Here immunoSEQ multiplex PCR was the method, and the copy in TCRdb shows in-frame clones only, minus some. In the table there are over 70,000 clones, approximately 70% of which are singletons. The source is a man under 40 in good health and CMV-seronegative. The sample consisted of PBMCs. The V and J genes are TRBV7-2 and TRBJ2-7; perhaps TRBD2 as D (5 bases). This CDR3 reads CASSLAGIHEQYF. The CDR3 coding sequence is TGTGCCAGCAGCTTGGCCGGGATCCACGAGCAGTACTTC.